This TCR beta chain was recorded in a study of spatial heterogeneity in lung cancer (dated by TCRdb to the late 2010s). With respect to the entire study: More beta-chain than alpha-chain transcripts were consistently detected, likely reflecting higher beta-chain transcript abundance. In tumor regions, TCR transcript counts showed a strong correlation with a T cell transcriptional module score derived from matched bulk RNA-seq. In the raw uncorrected reads, each unique combination of TCR and UMI appeared more than ten times on average. In non-small cell lung cancer, the study made a quantitative comparison of TCR alpha and beta repertoires among multiple tumor regions, matched nontumor lung and blood. TCR repertoire features were related to nonsynonymous mutation counts determined by whole-exome sequencing of tumor tissue. Both alpha and beta chains were TCR-sequenced in samples taken at surgery, namely 220 tumor regions, 63 to 70 matched nontumor lung samples and about 54 PBMC samples.

This clonotype was observed at least ten times. Its cognate antigen has yet to be identified. No much larger clonotype is one base removed from it; base qualities were not supplied. Library creation used 5' RACE. The instrument was a NextSeq 500. To allow correction of PCR and sequencing errors, the TCR library protocol tagged every TCR cDNA molecule with a unique molecular identifier. Regarding the original processing steps: TCR identification, UMI-based error correction and CDR3 extraction were all carried out with Decombinator tools. Expanded TCRs were defined as those above a frequency of 2 per 1,000, corresponding to the top 1% of the tumor frequency distribution. Expanded tumor TCRs were classed as regional if statistically deemed absent (corrected P<0.05) from at least one tumor region, otherwise ubiquitous. Rényi diversity was computed with the R vegan package after subsampling each repertoire 100 times to 5,000 TCRs. CDR3 similarity networks were built from amino acid triplet string-kernel similarity, connecting CDR3s with pairwise similarity above 0.82. TCRdb applied fastp at Q25 and MiXCR to the public reads, then kept only in-frame beta chains. Every CDR3 protein is listed once, alongside the most common genes and DNA of its rows. The V and J calls reflect TCRdb's pipeline rather than the authors' work. A total of 14,000 or so distinct CDR3 sequences appear in this sample, about 4.4% of them only once. The leading ten clones occupy about 16% of the sample.

Taken with the paper, the label for time point translates to: sample taken at primary tumor resection. Samples were obtained from about 75 patients with early-stage, untreated non-small cell lung cancer from the lung TRACERx cohort. Whole RNA extracted from tumor and nontumor lung tissue, or from cryopreserved PBMC samples, was used for TCR sequencing without cell sorting. A patient was chosen for TCR sequencing only when enough RNA was available from at least two tumor regions. Before selection, tumor and adjacent nontumor lung specimens were reviewed by a lung pathologist. Including cysteine and phenylalanine, the CDR3 has 16 amino acids. Of the read, only the CDR3 DNA is kept; its 48 bases are in frame from base 1. Germline trimming: 3 bases from V, 1 base from J; junction bases outside gene matches: 6. According to the germline V gene, CDR1 reads KGHSH and CDR2 reads LQKENI. What the study reported, not specific to this receptor: TCR-seq coverage of tumor T cells was estimated at only around 7% for alpha chains and 13% to 15% for beta chains. Confirming at a functional level the hypothesis that regional TCRs recognize regional mutations was considered to require additional single-cell paired TCR alpha and beta sequencing. The number of expanded intratumoral alpha and beta TCRs correlated with the tumor nonsynonymous mutation count. Counts of ubiquitous and regional expanded TCRs correlated with counts of ubiquitous and regional nonsynonymous mutations, respectively.

The specimen comprised lung tumor tissue, sampled at surgery. The clonotype comes from a female donor with early-stage non-small cell lung cancer. The sequence joins TRBV18 to TRBJ1-5; TRBD1 lines up with 7 middle nucleotides. The encoded CDR3 is CASSPYTGVSNQPQHF. The base sequence is TGTGCCAGCTCACCGTATACAGGGGTAAGCAATCAGCCCCAGCATTTT.